This T cell receptor (beta chain) was sequenced for a study of T cells in tumors after PD-1 blockade. Study as a whole: No patient had prior checkpoint blockade, systemic immunosuppression, or radiotherapy within 4 weeks.

Germline values: CDR1 MGHRA, CDR2 YSYEKL. The V end lost 1 base, the J end lost 11 bases, and 6 bases lay between the germline ends. The CDR3 runs 12 residues. Sequencing used immunoSEQ multiplex PCR; TCRdb keeps in-frame clones, though not all of them. Among fewer than 55,000 clones listed, 81% were seen once. The genes are TRBV4-1 and TRBJ1-6; no clear D gene. This specimen consisted of PBMCs, obtained before anti-PD-1 treatment. This TCR derives from a human donor with basal cell carcinoma. CDR3 sequence (DNA): TGCGCCAGCAGCCAAGGAGCAGCACCCCTCCACTTT. It yields the protein CASSQGAAPLHF.